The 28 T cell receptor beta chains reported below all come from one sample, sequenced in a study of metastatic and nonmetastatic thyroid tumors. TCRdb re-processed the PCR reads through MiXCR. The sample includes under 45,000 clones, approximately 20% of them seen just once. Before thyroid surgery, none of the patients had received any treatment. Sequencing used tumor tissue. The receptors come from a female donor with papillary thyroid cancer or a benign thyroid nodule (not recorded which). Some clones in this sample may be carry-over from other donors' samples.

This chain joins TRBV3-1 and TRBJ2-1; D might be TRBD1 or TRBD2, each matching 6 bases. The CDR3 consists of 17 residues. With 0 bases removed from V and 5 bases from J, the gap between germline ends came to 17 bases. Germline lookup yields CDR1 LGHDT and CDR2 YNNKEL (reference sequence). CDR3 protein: CASSQDSGAGWHNEQFF. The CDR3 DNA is TGTGCCAGCAGCCAAGACTCGGGGGCGGGCTGGCACAATGAGCAGTTCTTC.

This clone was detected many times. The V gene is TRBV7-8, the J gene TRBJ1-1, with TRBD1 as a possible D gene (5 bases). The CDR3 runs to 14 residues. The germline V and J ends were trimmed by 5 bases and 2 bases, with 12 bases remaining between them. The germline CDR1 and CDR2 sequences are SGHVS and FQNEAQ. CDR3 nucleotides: TGTGCCAGCAGCCCAGGACACAGTAACACTGAAGCTTTCTTT. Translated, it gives CASSPGHSNTEAFF.

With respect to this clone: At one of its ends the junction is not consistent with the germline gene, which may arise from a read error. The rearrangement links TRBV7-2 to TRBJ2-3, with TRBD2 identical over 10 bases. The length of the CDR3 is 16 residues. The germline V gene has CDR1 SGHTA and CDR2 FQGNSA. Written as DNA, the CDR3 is TGTGCCAGCATCTTAGTGCTAGCGGGAGGCACAGATACGCAGTATTTT. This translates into CASILVLAGGTDTQYF.

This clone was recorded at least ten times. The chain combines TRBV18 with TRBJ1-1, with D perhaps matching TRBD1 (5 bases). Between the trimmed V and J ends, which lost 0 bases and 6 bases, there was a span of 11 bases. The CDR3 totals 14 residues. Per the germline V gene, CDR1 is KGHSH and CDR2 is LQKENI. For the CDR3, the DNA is TGTGCCAGCTCACCACCATGGAGGGACTCTGAAGCTTTCTTT. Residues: CASSPPWRDSEAFF.

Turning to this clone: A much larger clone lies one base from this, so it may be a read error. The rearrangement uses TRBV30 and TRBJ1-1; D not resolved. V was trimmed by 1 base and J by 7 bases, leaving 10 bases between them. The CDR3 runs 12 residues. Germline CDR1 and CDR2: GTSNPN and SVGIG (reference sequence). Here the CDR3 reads CAWSDWHIEAFF. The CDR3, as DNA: TGTGCCTGGAGTGATTGGCACATTGAAGCTTTCTTT.

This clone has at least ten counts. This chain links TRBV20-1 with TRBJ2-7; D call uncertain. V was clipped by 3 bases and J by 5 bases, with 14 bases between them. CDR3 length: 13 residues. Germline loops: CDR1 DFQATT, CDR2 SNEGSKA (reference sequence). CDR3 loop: CSASPNSPNEQYF. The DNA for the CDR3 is TGCAGTGCTAGCCCCAACAGTCCCAACGAGCAGTACTTC.

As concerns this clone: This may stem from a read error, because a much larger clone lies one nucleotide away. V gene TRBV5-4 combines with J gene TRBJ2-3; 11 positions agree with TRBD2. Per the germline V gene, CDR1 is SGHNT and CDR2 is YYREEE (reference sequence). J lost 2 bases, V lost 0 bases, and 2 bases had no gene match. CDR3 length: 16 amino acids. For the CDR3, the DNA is TGTGCCAGCAGCTTGGCTAGCGGGAGGATCACAGATACGCAGTATTTT. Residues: CASSLASGRITDTQYF.

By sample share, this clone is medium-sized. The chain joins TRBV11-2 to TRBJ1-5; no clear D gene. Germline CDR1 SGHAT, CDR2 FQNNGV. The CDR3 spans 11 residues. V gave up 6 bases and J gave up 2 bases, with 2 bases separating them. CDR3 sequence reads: CASSGNQPQHF. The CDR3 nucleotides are TGTGCCAGCAGTGGCAATCAGCCCCAGCATTTT.

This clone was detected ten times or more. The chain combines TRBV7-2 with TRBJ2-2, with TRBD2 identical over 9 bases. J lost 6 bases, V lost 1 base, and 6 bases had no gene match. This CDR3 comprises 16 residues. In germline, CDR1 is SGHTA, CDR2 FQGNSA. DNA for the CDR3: TGTGCCAGCAGCTTAGGCCTAGCGGGGCGGGCCGGGGAGCTGTTTTTT. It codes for CASSLGLAGRAGELFF.

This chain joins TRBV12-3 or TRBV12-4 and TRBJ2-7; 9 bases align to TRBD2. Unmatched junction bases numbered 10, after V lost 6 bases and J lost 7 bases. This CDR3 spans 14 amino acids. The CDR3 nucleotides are TGTGCCAGCAGGACGGGACTAGCTAGGGGGGAGCAGTACTTC. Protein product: CASRTGLARGEQYF.

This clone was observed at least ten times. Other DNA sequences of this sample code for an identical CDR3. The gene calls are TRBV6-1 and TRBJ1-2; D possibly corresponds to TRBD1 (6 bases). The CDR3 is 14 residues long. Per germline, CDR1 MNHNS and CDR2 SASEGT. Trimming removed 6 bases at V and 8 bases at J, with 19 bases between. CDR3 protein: CASRARGGPGGYTF. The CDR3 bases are TGTGCCAGCAGGGCCCGAGGGGGGCCGGGCGGCTACACCTTC.

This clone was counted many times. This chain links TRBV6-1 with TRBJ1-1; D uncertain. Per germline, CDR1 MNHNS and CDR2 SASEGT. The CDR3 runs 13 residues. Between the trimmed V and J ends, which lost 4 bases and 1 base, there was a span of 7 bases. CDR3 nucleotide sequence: TGTGCCAGCAGTGCGGAGAAGAACACTGAAGCTTTCTTT. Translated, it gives CASSAEKNTEAFF.

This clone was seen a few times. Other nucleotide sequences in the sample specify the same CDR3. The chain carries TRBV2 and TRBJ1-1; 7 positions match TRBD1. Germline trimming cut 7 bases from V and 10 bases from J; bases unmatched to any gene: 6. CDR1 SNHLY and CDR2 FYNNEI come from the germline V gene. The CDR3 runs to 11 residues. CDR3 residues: CASIRQGIAFF. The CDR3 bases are TGTGCCAGCATCCGACAGGGTATAGCTTTCTTT.

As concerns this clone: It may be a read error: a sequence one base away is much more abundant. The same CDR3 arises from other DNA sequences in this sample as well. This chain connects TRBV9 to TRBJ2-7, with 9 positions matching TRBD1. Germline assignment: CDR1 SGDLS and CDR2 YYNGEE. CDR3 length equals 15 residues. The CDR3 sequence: CASSVGDRGFYEQYF. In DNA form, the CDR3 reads TGTGCCAGTAGCGTAGGCGACAGGGGGTTTTACGAGCAGTACTTC.

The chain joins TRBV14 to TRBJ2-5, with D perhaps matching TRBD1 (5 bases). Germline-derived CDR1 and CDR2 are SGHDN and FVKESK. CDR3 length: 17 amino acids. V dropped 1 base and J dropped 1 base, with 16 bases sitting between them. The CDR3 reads CASSQVGVVGLQETQYF. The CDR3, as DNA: TGTGCCAGCAGCCAAGTAGGGGTAGTAGGGCTCCAAGAGACCCAGTACTTC.

The CDR3 reads CASSYLAIGADTIYF. The CDR3 DNA is TGTGCCAGCAGTTACTTAGCTATCGGGGCGGACACCATATATTTT. The V and J genes are TRBV6-2 or TRBV6-3 and TRBJ1-3; tentative D call: TRBD1 (5 bases). This CDR3 has 15 residues. Trimming pared 1 base from V and 8 bases from J, leaving 15 bases between. Per germline, CDR1 MNHEY and CDR2 SVGEGT.

As DNA, the CDR3 is TGCAGTGCTAATGATGTGGGGGGGAACTATGGCTACACCTTC. It is translated as CSANDVGGNYGYTF. The chain recombines TRBV20-1 with TRBJ1-2; perhaps TRBD1 as D (5 bases). Germline V gives CDR1 DFQATT, CDR2 SNEGSKA (reference sequence). This CDR3 is 14 amino acids long. V was shortened by 4 bases and J by 2 bases, with 14 bases between the two germline ends.

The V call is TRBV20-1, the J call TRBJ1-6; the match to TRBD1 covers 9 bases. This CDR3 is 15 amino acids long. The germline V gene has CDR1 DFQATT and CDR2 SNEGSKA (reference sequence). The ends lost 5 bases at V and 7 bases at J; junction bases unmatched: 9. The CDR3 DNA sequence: TGCAGTGCTCGTACTTGGACAGGGGCAAATTCACCCCTCCACTTT. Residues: CSARTWTGANSPLHF.

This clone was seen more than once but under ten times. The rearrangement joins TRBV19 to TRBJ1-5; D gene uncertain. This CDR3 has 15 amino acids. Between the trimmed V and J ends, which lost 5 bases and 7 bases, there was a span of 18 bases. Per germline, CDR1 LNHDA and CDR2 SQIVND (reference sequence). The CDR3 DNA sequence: TGTGCCAGTAGTCCGATCCAGGTTGAGTTGCAGCCCCAGCATTTT. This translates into CASSPIQVELQPQHF.

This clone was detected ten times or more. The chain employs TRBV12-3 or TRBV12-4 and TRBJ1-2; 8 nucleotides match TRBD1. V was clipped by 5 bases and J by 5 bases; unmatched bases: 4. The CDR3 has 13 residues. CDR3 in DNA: TGTGCCAGCAGTCCGGACAGGGATTATGGCTACACCTTC. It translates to CASSPDRDYGYTF.

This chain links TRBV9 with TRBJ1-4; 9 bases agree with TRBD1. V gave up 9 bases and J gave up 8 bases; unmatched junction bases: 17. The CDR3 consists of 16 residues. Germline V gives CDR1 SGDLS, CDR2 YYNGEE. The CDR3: CAISAGLQGAQEKLFF. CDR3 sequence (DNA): TGTGCCATCAGTGCCGGCCTACAGGGGGCCCAGGAAAAACTGTTTTTT.

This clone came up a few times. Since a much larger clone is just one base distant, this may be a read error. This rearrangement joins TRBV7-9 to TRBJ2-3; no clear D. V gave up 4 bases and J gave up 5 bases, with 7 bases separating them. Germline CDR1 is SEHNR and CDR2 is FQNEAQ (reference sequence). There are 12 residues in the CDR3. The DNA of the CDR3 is TGTGCCAGCAGCTCAGATAGAGATACGCAGTATTTT. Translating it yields CASSSDRDTQYF.

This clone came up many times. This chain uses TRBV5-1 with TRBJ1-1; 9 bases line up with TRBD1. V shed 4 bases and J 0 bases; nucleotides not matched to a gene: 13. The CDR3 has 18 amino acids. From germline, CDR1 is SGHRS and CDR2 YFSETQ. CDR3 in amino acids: CASSQTSRGTGLNTEAFF. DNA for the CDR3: TGCGCCAGCAGCCAGACCTCACGCGGGACAGGGTTGAACACTGAAGCTTTCTTT.

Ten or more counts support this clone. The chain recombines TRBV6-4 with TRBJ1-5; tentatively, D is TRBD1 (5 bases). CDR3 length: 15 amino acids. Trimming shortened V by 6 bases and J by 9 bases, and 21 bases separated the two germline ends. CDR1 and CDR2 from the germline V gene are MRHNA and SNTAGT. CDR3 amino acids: CASSSGAGAGSPQHF. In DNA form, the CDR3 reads TGTGCCAGCAGCTCCGGGGCCGGGGCAGGGTCGCCCCAGCATTTT.

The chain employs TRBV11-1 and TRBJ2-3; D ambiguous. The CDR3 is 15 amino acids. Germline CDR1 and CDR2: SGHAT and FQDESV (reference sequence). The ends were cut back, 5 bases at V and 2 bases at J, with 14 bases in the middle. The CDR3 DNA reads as TGTGCCAGCAGCCCCGATACCTCCTACACAGATACGCAGTATTTT. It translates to CASSPDTSYTDTQYF.

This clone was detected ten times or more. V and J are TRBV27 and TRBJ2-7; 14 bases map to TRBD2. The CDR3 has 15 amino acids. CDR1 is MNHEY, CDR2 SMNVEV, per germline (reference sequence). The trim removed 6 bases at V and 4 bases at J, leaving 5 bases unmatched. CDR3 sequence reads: CASRLRTSGRYEQYF. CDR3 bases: TGTGCCAGCAGGCTAAGGACTAGCGGGAGGTACGAGCAGTACTTC.

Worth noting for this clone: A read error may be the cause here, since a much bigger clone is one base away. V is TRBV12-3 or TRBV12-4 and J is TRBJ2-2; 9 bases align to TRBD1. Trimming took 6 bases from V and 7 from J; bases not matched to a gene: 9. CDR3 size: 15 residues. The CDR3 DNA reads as TGTGCCAGCAGCCGTACAGGGGGCGCTTGCGGGGAGCTGTTTTTT. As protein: CASSRTGGACGELFF.

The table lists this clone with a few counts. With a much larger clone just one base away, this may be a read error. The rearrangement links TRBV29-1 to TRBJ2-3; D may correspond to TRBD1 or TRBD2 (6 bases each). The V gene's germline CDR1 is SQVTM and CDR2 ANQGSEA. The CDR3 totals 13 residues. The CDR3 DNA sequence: TGCAGCGTCATTAGGGGGGCCACATATACGCAGTATTTT. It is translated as CSVIRGATYTQYF.